This T cell receptor (beta chain) was found in a study of blood T cells in healthy people across ages (dated by TCRdb to about 2015). Study-wide context: In model experiments, template switching captured roughly one uniquely barcoded TCR beta cDNA molecule for every two T cells. Donors of different ages were randomly distributed across sequencing lanes to avoid experimental bias. Donors were grouped into four age groups: young (average 16 years), middle-aged (around 39), aged (approximately 58) and long-lived (over 80). Using the same blood draw, the study looked at two additional independent replicas of 1 million unique cDNA reads for two donors, one aged 18 to 30 and the other aged 80 or older. Age-related changes in TCR beta repertoire diversity were measured in the study by deep sequencing normalized with unique cDNA molecular identifiers. The paper as a whole reports these results and caveats: Compared with the aged group, more naive CD4+ T cells, fewer expanded clones and increased TCR diversity were shown by the long-lived group, suggesting age selection. Because profiling used bulk unsorted PBMCs, naive and antigen-experienced compartments could not be compared conclusively. Observed TCR beta diversity per million T cells fell roughly linearly with age, and a significant reduction was already apparent by age roughly 40. Observed TCR beta diversity correlated strongly with the percentage of naive T cells measured by flow cytometry. Total diversity estimates from one million sequenced T cells were considered lower bounds and underestimates. Donor CMV infection status was unknown, potentially confounding age-related changes in expanded clonotypes.

This clonotype showed up just once. The target of this receptor is not known. The record has no base qualities; no much larger clone is one base away. Weak support is all one read offers. The CDR3 covers 15 residues, taking in both the cysteine and the phenylalanine. The kept DNA is CDR3 alone, 45 bases in frame from the first base. Trimming at the junction amounts to 3 bases on V and 0 bases on J, and the germline ends lie 9 bases apart. From a lookup of the germline V gene, CDR1 and CDR2 are ENHRY and SYGVKD. The library relied on 5' RACE. Instrument on record: Illumina HiSeq 2500. A second PCR of roughly 6 to 11 cycles was performed with a sample-barcoded 5' primer and a J-beta primer mix. A template-switch 5' adaptor carrying 12 random nucleotides introduced a unique molecular identifier onto each TCR beta cDNA molecule. Each sample yielded at least 3 million CDR3-containing paired-end reads. All of the RNA was converted into first-strand cDNA using the Mint cDNA synthesis kit, with a TRBC-specific oligonucleotide serving as the primer. All cDNA was treated with uracil-DNA glycosylase and then went through a first 18-cycle PCR with the universal primers M1SS and BC2_uni_R. On the authors' methods: For normalization, 1 million high-quality reads, each with a distinct molecular identifier, were randomly selected from each sample. Reads with shared molecular identifiers were discarded instead of being binned into consensus sequences. MiTCR, run with a Q25 quality threshold and the strictest error-elimination algorithm, handled CDR3 identification, clonotype clustering and error correction. A nonparametric unseen species model with Euler transformation was used to estimate lower-bound total TCR beta diversity. Using fastp at Q25 and MiXCR, TCRdb reprocessed the public reads and kept productive beta chains. Each entry is one CDR3 protein sequence, shown with its most common DNA and genes. The V and J calls shown here were made by TCRdb, not taken from the authors' results. The sample table records about 1,500,000 distinct CDR3 sequences; approximately 28% of these occur just once. Clones ranked in the top ten supply approximately 7.7% of the sample.

The donors were about 40 Caucasian individuals from Russia, aged 6 to 90 years, who were systemically healthy. Around 9.7 milliliters of peripheral blood were collected from each donor into EDTA-treated Vacutainer tubes. Ficoll-Paque density-gradient centrifugation was used to isolate PBMCs, with at least 7 million per sample. Total RNA, at least 6 micrograms per sample, was extracted from PBMCs with Trizol reagent. For every donor, an aliquot of PBMCs went through flow cytometry to measure the percentages of naive CD45RAhigh/CD27high T cells. The source is a woman aged 25 to 39 in good health. Source material: blood. The chain uses TRBV10-3 and TRBJ1-3; the D gene assignment is ambiguous. The CDR3 region has the sequence CAISDREGSGNTIYF. The nucleotide sequence is given as TGTGCCATCAGTGATCGAGAGGGCTCTGGAAACACCATATATTTT.